These 23 T cell receptor beta chains share one sample of origin, sequenced in a study of blood T cell repertoires in COVID-19. Using immunoSEQ multiplex PCR, the repertoire was profiled, and TCRdb retains in-frame clones only, with some absent. The table includes over 100,000 clones, 86% detected once. The sequencing sample was made of peripheral blood. Receptors were obtained from a woman in her 70s with COVID-19, enrolled during active disease.

Only a few counts were recorded for this clone. The chain uses TRBV5-8 and TRBJ1-2; D is unresolved. The germline gives CDR1 SGHTS, CDR2 YDEGEE. The CDR3 is made up of 13 amino acids. V was clipped by 0 bases and J by 2 bases, with 5 bases between them. DNA for the CDR3: TGTGCCAGCAGCTTGGCTCAGAACTATGGCTACACCTTC. This translates into CASSLAQNYGYTF. Supplemented by reference TRBV5-8 and TRBJ1-2, the full variable domain reads EAGVTQSPTHLIKTRGQQATLRCSPISGHTSVYWYQQALGLGLQFLLWYDEGEERNRGNFPPRFSGRQFPNYSSELNVNALELEDSALYLCASSLAQNYGYTFGSGTRLTVV.

The V gene is TRBV4-1, the J gene TRBJ2-1, with D tentatively TRBD2 (5 bases). The CDR3 consists of 14 residues. V lost 1 base and J lost 4, with 8 bases in between. Germline V gene data show CDR1 as MGHRA and CDR2 as YSYEKL. The CDR3 sequence: CASSQGDYYNEQFF. CDR3 sequence (DNA): TGCGCCAGCAGCCAAGGAGACTATTACAATGAGCAGTTCTTC.

The genes are TRBV4-2 and TRBJ2-1, with 8 bases lining up with TRBD1. Germline CDR1 LGHNA, CDR2 YNFKEQ. V was pared by 3 bases and J by 5 bases, with 6 bases of the junction left unmatched. This CDR3 has 15 residues. CDR3 sequence reads: CASSQNQGAHNEQFF. The CDR3 DNA follows: TGTGCCAGCAGCCAGAACCAGGGGGCCCACAATGAGCAGTTCTTC.

This chain links TRBV5-1 with TRBJ1-1; no clear D. Trimming removed 2 bases from V and 3 bases from J, with 14 bases in between. Germline lookup yields CDR1 SGHRS and CDR2 YFSETQ. The CDR3 length is 15 residues. The CDR3 region has the DNA TGCGCCAGCAGCTTATTAGGTGCCGGGGACACTGAAGCTTTCTTT. This translates into CASSLLGAGDTEAFF.

A word on this clone: Other DNA variants within this sample encode the same CDR3. This sequence joins TRBV9 and TRBJ1-5; 7 bases agree with TRBD1. V was pared by 0 bases and J by 3 bases, with 3 bases of the junction left unmatched. Germline loops: CDR1 SGDLS, CDR2 YYNGEE. CDR3 length: 15 amino acids. CDR3 in DNA: TGTGCCAGCAGCGTAGGGACAGGAGACAATCAGCCCCAGCATTTT. This encodes CASSVGTGDNQPQHF.

The chain recombines TRBV25-1 with TRBJ1-6, with D maybe TRBD1 (5 bases). CDR1 and CDR2 from the germline V gene are MGHDK and SYGVNS. The ends were cut back, 6 bases at V and 9 bases at J, with 15 bases in the middle. This CDR3 is 14 amino acids long. CDR3 residues: CASRPGTWGSPLHF. CDR3 coding DNA: TGTGCCAGCAGGCCCGGGACTTGGGGTTCACCCCTCCACTTT.

This sequence joins TRBV2 and TRBJ2-7; 7 bases align to TRBD1. V lost 2 bases and J lost 3; bases outside the gene matches: 22. CDR3 length: 20 residues. In germline, CDR1 is SNHLY, CDR2 FYNNEI. The CDR3 reads CASSERGRGFKRTPGYEQYF. CDR3 in DNA: TGTGCCAGCAGTGAAAGGGGCAGGGGGTTTAAGCGGACCCCAGGCTACGAGCAGTACTTC.

This clone was observed once. The gene calls are TRBV6-5 and TRBJ2-1; the D gene is possibly TRBD2 (7 bases). Trimming pared 8 bases from V and 5 bases from J, leaving 10 bases between. Germline V lookup: CDR1 MNHEY, CDR2 SVGAGI. The CDR3 totals 12 residues. The CDR3 loop reads CASLGGHNEQFF. DNA of the CDR3: TGTGCCAGCCTCGGGGGGCACAATGAGCAGTTCTTC.

There are a few counts of this clone. The CDR3 protein is CASSETSGVVGHTF. In DNA form, the CDR3 reads TGCGCCAGCAGTGAAACCTCGGGGGTCGTCGGCCACACCTTC. This rearrangement joins TRBV10-2 to TRBJ1-2, with D perhaps TRBD1 (5 bases). The CDR3 has 14 residues. Trimming left V 3 bases short and J 12 bases short, with 20 bases between. Germline lookup yields CDR1 WSHSY and CDR2 SAAADI.

The rearrangement uses TRBV6-5 and TRBJ1-4; a possible D gene is TRBD1 (6 bases). V lost 6 bases and J 8 bases, leaving 16 bases between the germline ends. The CDR3 is 14 residues long. In germline, CDR1 is MNHEY, CDR2 SVGAGI. The CDR3 coding sequence is TGTGCCAGCAGATATCGGACAGTGGGGGAAAAACTGTTTTTT. Protein sequence: CASRYRTVGEKLFF.

The genes are TRBV6-4 and TRBJ1-2, with 7 bases aligning to TRBD1. CDR1 is MRHNA and CDR2 is SNTAGT in the germline V gene. Trimming took 3 bases from V and 7 from J; bases not matched to a gene: 5. This CDR3 comprises 13 residues. The CDR3 is CASSEQWDSGYTF. Here the CDR3 DNA reads TGTGCCAGCAGTGAGCAGTGGGACAGTGGCTACACCTTC.

This clone has a single count. The J gene is TRBJ2-1, the V gene TRBV2, with D perhaps TRBD2 (7 bases). The germline V gene encodes CDR1 SNHLY and CDR2 FYNNEI. The length of the CDR3 is 14 residues. Trimming pared 10 bases from V and 4 bases from J, leaving 17 bases between. The CDR3 region is CATQGREGYNEQFF. CDR3 coding DNA: TGTGCCACACAGGGCAGGGAGGGATACAATGAGCAGTTCTTC.

J is TRBJ1-5 and V is TRBV5-6; the D is unclear. V was cut by 2 bases and J by 4 bases, with 7 bases left in between. This CDR3 is 13 amino acids long. Germline-derived CDR1 and CDR2 are SGHDT and YYEEEE. DNA of the CDR3: TGTGCCAGCAGCTTTAGGAGTAATCAGCCCCAGCATTTT. This encodes CASSFRSNQPQHF. The variable domain in full, with the rest retrieved from reference TRBV5-6 and TRBJ1-5, is DAGVTQSPTHLIKTRGQQVTLRCSPKSGHDTVSWYQQALGQGPQFIFQYYEEEERQRGNFPDRFSGHQFPNYSSELNVNALLLGDSALYLCASSFRSNQPQHFGDGTRLSIL.

The genes are TRBV9 and TRBJ1-4; TRBD1 aligns across 7 bases. J gave up 3 bases and V 2 bases, and 1 base lay outside the gene matches. CDR1 is SGDLS and CDR2 is YYNGEE in the germline V gene. The CDR3 has 14 amino acids. The CDR3 region has the DNA TGTGCCAGCAGCGTGGGGACAGCTAATGAAAAACTGTTTTTT. Translating gives CASSVGTANEKLFF. The full variable domain, its missing parts supplied by reference TRBV9 and TRBJ1-4, is DSGVTQTPKHLITATGQRVTLRCSPRSGDLSVYWYQQSLDQGLQFLIQYYNGEERAKGNILERFSAQQFPDLHSELNLSSLELGDSALYFCASSVGTANEKLFFGSGTQLSVL.

J is TRBJ2-3 and V is TRBV7-9, with TRBD2 identical over 9 bases. The CDR3 is 15 residues long. Per the germline V gene, CDR1 is SEHNR and CDR2 is FQNEAQ (reference sequence). V was pared by 1 base and J by 1 base, with 0 bases of the junction left unmatched. This chain's CDR3 is CASSLGTSGTDTQYF. The CDR3, as DNA: TGTGCCAGCAGCTTAGGGACTAGCGGCACAGATACGCAGTATTTT.

V gene TRBV19 combines with J gene TRBJ2-1; 9 bases are shared with TRBD1. The germline V gene encodes CDR1 LNHDA and CDR2 SQIVND (reference sequence). The V and J ends lost 9 bases and 5 bases, in that order; junction bases with no gene match: 8. The CDR3 loop spans 14 amino acids. CDR3 amino acids: CASAGTGKDNEQFF. DNA for the CDR3: TGTGCCAGCGCCGGGACAGGGAAGGACAATGAGCAGTTCTTC.

The rearrangement links TRBV6-5 to TRBJ1-5; no clear D. Trimming cost V 6 bases and J 0 bases, with 6 bases left between them. In germline, CDR1 is MNHEY, CDR2 SVGAGI. The CDR3 has 13 amino acids. CDR3 amino acids: CASRAVSNQPQHF. CDR3 bases: TGTGCCAGCAGGGCCGTTAGCAATCAGCCCCAGCATTTT.

This clone has only one observation. The rearrangement uses TRBV9 and TRBJ2-2; 11 bases agree with TRBD1. After removal of 3 bases from V and 5 bases from J, the junction contained 6 bases not matched to a gene. Germline V CDR1 and CDR2: SGDLS, YYNGEE. The length of the CDR3 is 16 residues. CDR3 protein: CASSGRTGGGTGELFF. The CDR3, as DNA: TGTGCCAGCAGCGGCCGGACAGGGGGCGGTACCGGGGAGCTGTTTTTT. Filled out from reference TRBV9 and TRBJ2-2, the complete variable domain reads DSGVTQTPKHLITATGQRVTLRCSPRSGDLSVYWYQQSLDQGLQFLIQYYNGEERAKGNILERFSAQQFPDLHSELNLSSLELGDSALYFCASSGRTGGGTGELFFGEGSRLTVL.

V is TRBV6-5 and J is TRBJ2-7; D is uncertain. The V gene's germline CDR1 is MNHEY and CDR2 SVGAGI. The CDR3 has 12 amino acids. The ends were cut back, 7 bases at V and 2 bases at J, with 9 bases in the middle. The chain's CDR3 is CASMYRAYEQYF. The CDR3 DNA reads TGTGCCAGCATGTACAGAGCCTACGAGCAGTACTTC.

The chain recombines TRBV24-1 with TRBJ2-7, with 7 bases lining up with TRBD2. The CDR3 has 13 amino acids. With 7 bases clipped from V and 9 bases from J, the junction kept 11 bases outside the gene matches. The germline gives CDR1 KGHDR, CDR2 SFDVKD. The CDR3, as DNA: TGTGCCACCAGCGCACCCTGGGGGGGAGGGCAGTACTTC. This gives the protein CATSAPWGGGQYF.

The CDR3 DNA follows: TGTGCCAGTAGGCGGGATCACCGGAACACTGAAGCTTTCTTT. This codes for CASRRDHRNTEAFF. This chain links TRBV19 with TRBJ1-1; D remains unclear. The germline V gene encodes CDR1 LNHDA and CDR2 SQIVND (reference sequence). The V gene lost 6 bases and the J gene lost 1 base, with 12 bases spanning the gap. CDR3 length: 14 residues.

This rearrangement joins TRBV9 to TRBJ2-7, with D possibly matching TRBD1 (6 bases). This CDR3 is built from 16 residues. The ends were cut back, 3 bases at V and 4 bases at J, with 20 bases in the middle. The V gene's germline CDR1 is SGDLS and CDR2 YYNGEE. The CDR3 DNA sequence: TGTGCCAGCAGCGAGAGGGGGACCAATACAGGATACGAGCAGTACTTC. Amino acids: CASSERGTNTGYEQYF.

This rearrangement joins TRBV28 to TRBJ2-3; 7 bases fit TRBD1. The V gene end was trimmed by 6 bases and the J gene end by 14 bases; junction bases not matched to a gene: 8. Germline V gene sequence: CDR1 MDHEN, CDR2 SYDVKM. This CDR3 has 11 amino acids. CDR3 DNA: TGTGCCAGCAGCTTGACAGGGTTACCGTATTTT. Residues: CASSLTGLPYF.